Each of the 27 T cell receptor beta chains below was sequenced from the same sample in a study of read filtering for tumor transcriptome and immune sequencing. The library was built from about 400 ng RNA with molecular barcoded adaptors for alpha/delta and beta/gamma chains. TCRdb re-derived calls from the reads in MiXCR, one entry per CDR3 protein. The table lists more than 35,000 distinct CDR3 sequences, roughly an eighth of them singletons. Sequencing was carried out using a population of CD138-negative cells sorted from bone marrow. The receptors were sampled from a donor aged 40 or over with multiple myeloma.

The rearrangement links TRBV9 to TRBJ2-5; D is undetermined. The CDR3 contains 13 residues. The V end was cut by 0 bases, the J end by 5 bases, with 8 bases between. Germline lookup yields CDR1 SGDLS and CDR2 YYNGEE. For the CDR3, the DNA is TGTGCCAGCAGCGTAGGAGGTTTTGAGACCCAGTACTTC. Protein: CASSVGGFETQYF.

A word on this clonotype: A far larger clone is one nucleotide away, so this likely arose from a read error. The CDR3 region is CASSAGTSGSDEQFF. The CDR3 DNA is TGTGCTAGCAGCGCGGGGACTAGCGGGAGCGATGAGCAGTTCTTC. The rearrangement joins TRBV7-9 to TRBJ2-1, with 14 bases lining up with TRBD2. This CDR3 has 15 amino acids. The germline V gene has CDR1 SEHNR and CDR2 FQNEAQ (reference sequence).

Details on this clonotype: A far larger clone is one nucleotide away, so this likely arose from a read error. The chain joins TRBV11-2 to TRBJ2-1; D uncertain. The length of the CDR3 is 13 residues. Germline lookup yields CDR1 SGHAT and CDR2 FQNNGV. In nucleotides, the CDR3 is TGTGCCAGCAGCTTAGACAGTAACAATGAGCAGCTCTTC. Translating it yields CASSLDSNNEQLF.

This clonotype was observed many times. The chain has TRBV7-3 and TRBJ2-5; TRBD2 is a possible D gene (5 bases). CDR1 is SGHTA and CDR2 is FQGTGA in the germline V gene. V dropped 3 bases and J dropped 5 bases, with 10 bases sitting between them. The CDR3 consists of 13 residues. The CDR3 region is CASSFGLGETQYF. CDR3 bases: TGTGCCAGCAGCTTCGGACTCGGCGAGACCCAGTACTTC.

This clonotype occurred many times. The chain links TRBV7-2 to TRBJ2-5; maybe TRBD2 (5 bases). Trimming cost V 6 bases and J 4 bases, with 18 bases left between them. The CDR3 length is 15 residues. Germline V gene data show CDR1 as SGHTA and CDR2 as FQGNSA. In nucleotides, the CDR3 is TGTGCCAGCAGTCCTCGAAATCGGGGTCGAGAGACCCAGTACTTC. This codes for CASSPRNRGRETQYF.

A note on this clonotype: A much larger clone is a single base away; this may be a read error. The chain joins TRBV11-3 to TRBJ2-1; TRBD1 might be the D (5 bases). Germline V gene data show CDR1 as SGHNT and CDR2 as YENEEA. The CDR3 is 16 residues long. The DNA for the CDR3 is TGTGCCAGCAGCTCACAGGCCTGGGGTCCCTACAATGGGCAGTTCTTC. It translates to CASSSQAWGPYNGQFF.

This clonotype was seen ten or more times. The rearrangement joins TRBV20-1 to TRBJ2-7; D remains unclear. Germline CDR1 is DFQATT and CDR2 is SNEGSKA (reference sequence). Trimming cost V 2 bases and J 3 bases, with 11 bases left between them. There are 13 residues in the CDR3. CDR3 amino acids: CSARLGYSYEQYF. DNA of the CDR3: TGCAGTGCTAGATTAGGGTACAGCTACGAGCAGTACTTC.

The sample holds many counts of this clonotype. The chain is built from TRBV29-1 and TRBJ2-7, with D unresolved. The CDR3 loop spans 11 amino acids. Germline assignment: CDR1 SQVTM and CDR2 ANQGSEA. Trimming cost V 1 base and J 1 base, with 2 bases left between them. This CDR3 is CSVEGSYEQYF. CDR3 coding DNA: TGCAGCGTTGAAGGGTCCTACGAGCAGTACTTC.

This clonotype was observed a handful of times. A much bigger clone sits one base away, suggesting this may be a read error. This chain joins TRBV30 and TRBJ2-3; D gene ambiguous. In germline, CDR1 is GTSNPN, CDR2 SVGIG (reference sequence). The CDR3 consists of 14 residues. The CDR3 spells CAWSVGLSTATQYF. The CDR3 DNA reads TGTGCCTGGAGTGTAGGGCTTAGCACAGCTACGCAGTATTTT. Looking up the rest from reference TRBV30 and TRBJ2-3 gives the full variable domain: SQTIHQWPATLVQPVGSPLSLECTVEGTSNPNLYWYRQAAGRGLQLLFYSVGIGQISSEVPQNLSASRPQDRQFILSSKKLLLSDSGFYLCAWSVGLSTATQYFGPGTRLTVL.

This clonotype rates as medium-sized. The V gene is TRBV19, the J gene TRBJ2-1; D is undetermined. CDR3 length: 15 amino acids. V was pared by 5 bases and J by 4 bases, with 15 bases between. Looked up from germline, CDR1 is LNHDA and CDR2 is SQIVND (reference sequence). The CDR3 loop is CASSADSDAYNEQFF. The CDR3 bases are TGTGCCAGTAGTGCAGACTCAGACGCTTACAATGAGCAGTTCTTC.

This clonotype was seen repeatedly, ten times or more. V gene TRBV9 combines with J gene TRBJ1-6; 8 bases match TRBD1. The CDR3 is made up of 17 amino acids. Per the germline V gene, CDR1 is SGDLS and CDR2 is YYNGEE. The trim removed 0 bases at V and 5 bases at J, leaving 7 bases unmatched. CDR3 protein: CASSVEVWTGNNSPLHF. The CDR3 DNA sequence: TGTGCCAGCAGCGTAGAGGTTTGGACAGGGAATAATTCACCCCTCCACTTT.

This clonotype came up once. One junction end does not reproduce the germline sequence, and a read error may be involved. The rearrangement uses TRBV11-1 and TRBJ2-2, with 13 bases aligning to TRBD2. CDR3 length: 16 amino acids. Germline V CDR1 and CDR2: SGHAT, FQDESV (reference sequence). This CDR3 is CASKRTSGGNTGELFF. CDR3 nucleotide sequence: TGCGCCAGCAAACGGACTAGCGGGGGAAACACCGGGGAGCTGTTTTTT.

Concerning this clonotype: A read error may be the cause here, since a much bigger clone is one base away. The rearrangement joins TRBV20-1 to TRBJ2-3, with 14 bases fitting TRBD2. CDR1 DFQATT and CDR2 SNEGSKA come from the germline V gene (reference sequence). Trimming cost V 5 bases and J 5 bases; bases outside gene matches: 3. The CDR3 runs 14 residues. This CDR3 is CSAGGLAGVDTQYF. As DNA, the CDR3 is TGCAGTGCTGGGGGACTAGCGGGAGTAGATACGCAGTATTTT.

This clonotype rates as medium-sized (0.01 to 0.1%). The genes are TRBV13 and TRBJ2-1; 11 bases agree with TRBD2. Germline CDR1 PRHDT, CDR2 FYEKMQ (reference sequence). The CDR3 contains 18 residues. V dropped 0 bases and J dropped 5; count of bases not matched to a gene: 9. In DNA form, the CDR3 reads TGTGCCAGCAGCTTAGGTAGAACTAGCGGGAGCCTAGACAATGAGCAGTTCTTC. It translates to CASSLGRTSGSLDNEQFF.

This clonotype has at least ten counts. The missing conserved phenylalanine or tryptophan at the end of this CDR3 makes a read error likely. The chain recombines TRBV12-3 or TRBV12-4 with TRBJ2-1; unclear D gene. V was shortened by 3 bases and J by 6 bases, with 18 bases between the two germline ends. The CDR3 covers 16 residues. The CDR3 coding sequence is TGTGCCAGCAGTTTGGGTTCCCAGCCACGTTCCAATGAGCAGTTCTCC. Translating gives CASSLGSQPRSNEQFS.

Concerning this clonotype: A read error is possible here, since a much larger clone lies one base away. V is TRBV29-1 and J is TRBJ2-3; 8 bases match TRBD1. After removal of 4 bases from V and 4 bases from J, the junction contained 10 bases not matched to a gene. CDR1 SQVTM and CDR2 ANQGSEA come from the germline V gene. This CDR3 region has 15 residues. The CDR3 loop is CSVGRQGLSADTQYF. CDR3 coding DNA: TGCAGCGTTGGGAGACAGGGGCTTAGCGCAGATACGCAGTATTTT.

This clonotype came up many times. The genes are TRBV10-3 and TRBJ1-1; perhaps TRBD1 as D (6 bases). CDR1 and CDR2 (germline): ENHRY, SYGVKD. The CDR3 consists of 12 residues. V was pared by 7 bases and J by 10 bases, with 16 bases between. The CDR3 loop is CAIMNSQGPAFF. DNA of the CDR3: TGTGCCATCATGAACTCCCAGGGGCCAGCTTTCTTT.

This clonotype showed up many times. This chain connects TRBV5-1 to TRBJ1-1; TRBD1 aligns across 7 bases. The CDR3 has 13 amino acids. CDR1 is SGHRS, CDR2 YFSETQ, per germline. V trimming: 8 bases; J trimming: 4 bases; junction bases outside the gene matches: 8. The CDR3 DNA is TGCGCCAGTTGTCAGGGGGTGAGCACTGAAGCTTTCTTT. Its protein product is CASCQGVSTEAFF. The complete variable domain, with remaining parts taken from reference TRBV5-1 and TRBJ1-1, reads KAGVTQTPRYLIKTRGQQVTLSCSPISGHRSVSWYQQTPGQGLQFLFEYFSETQRNKGNFPGRFSGRQFSNSRSEMNVSTLELGDSALYLCASCQGVSTEAFFGQGTRLTVV.

The chain recombines TRBV29-1 with TRBJ2-5, with D perhaps TRBD1 (5 bases). The CDR3 spans 15 residues. V gave up 0 bases and J gave up 5 bases, with 16 bases separating them. CDR1 is SQVTM and CDR2 is ANQGSEA in the germline V gene. The CDR3 protein is CSVEEPEGEVETQYF. For the CDR3, the DNA is TGCAGCGTTGAAGAGCCAGAAGGGGAAGTGGAGACCCAGTACTTC.

This clonotype was detected ten times or more. The chain combines TRBV27 with TRBJ2-3, with a possible D match to TRBD2 (5 bases). The CDR3 totals 16 residues. Germline V CDR1 and CDR2: MNHEY, SMNVEV (reference sequence). V was trimmed by 3 bases and J by 0 bases, leaving 13 bases between them. As DNA, the CDR3 is TGTGCCAGCAGTTTCGCGATCAGCGGTAGCACAGATACGCAGTATTTT. This gives the protein CASSFAISGSTDTQYF.

This clonotype occurred many times. The rearrangement joins TRBV2 to TRBJ2-7, with TRBD1 matching 7 bases. Germline values: CDR1 SNHLY, CDR2 FYNNEI. Trimming removed 8 bases from V and 3 bases from J; junction bases left unmatched: 7. The CDR3 spans 13 residues. CDR3 region: CASATGQSYEQYF. DNA for the CDR3: TGTGCCAGCGCCACGGGACAGAGCTACGAGCAGTACTTC.

The V and J genes are TRBV20-1 and TRBJ2-2; D is uncertain. Germline V CDR1 and CDR2: DFQATT, SNEGSKA (reference sequence). The CDR3 sequence is 13 residues long. V gave up 0 bases and J gave up 7 bases, with 9 bases separating them. CDR3 loop: CSARDKGSGELFF. For the CDR3, the DNA is TGCAGTGCTAGAGATAAGGGTAGCGGGGAGCTGTTTTTT.

This chain connects TRBV7-9 to TRBJ2-7; D unclear. The CDR3 contains 15 residues. The germline V gene has CDR1 SEHNR and CDR2 FQNEAQ (reference sequence). The V end lost 1 base, the J end lost 4 bases, and 14 bases lay between the germline ends. CDR3 amino acids: CASSLGGSARYEQYF. The CDR3 bases are TGTGCCAGCAGCTTAGGGGGAAGTGCACGTTACGAGCAGTACTTC.

In its sample, this clonotype was seen many times. The chain recombines TRBV20-1 with TRBJ2-2; D is uncertain. The CDR3 sequence is 13 residues long. V dropped 5 bases and J dropped 0 bases, with 7 bases sitting between them. The germline V gene has CDR1 DFQATT and CDR2 SNEGSKA (reference sequence). The CDR3 sequence is CSALRANTGELFF. The CDR3 DNA reads as TGCAGTGCTCTCCGCGCGAACACCGGGGAGCTGTTTTTT.

In its sample, this clonotype was seen many times. J is TRBJ2-7 and V is TRBV7-6; 8 bases are shared with TRBD1. CDR1 and CDR2 from the germline V gene are SGHVS and FNYEAQ. The CDR3 length is 15 residues. The J segment lost 5 bases and the V segment lost 5 bases, leaving 11 bases of the junction unmatched. The CDR3 reads CASSRGQGFVNEQYF. CDR3 DNA: TGTGCCAGCAGCCGTGGACAGGGTTTTGTCAACGAGCAGTACTTC.

Turning to this clonotype: This sequence may be a read error, since a much larger clone differs from it by one base. The V and J genes are TRBV19 and TRBJ1-5; D perhaps matches TRBD1 (6 bases). Germline CDR1 LNHDA, CDR2 SQIVND (reference sequence). The ends were cut back, 6 bases at V and 3 bases at J, with 12 bases in the middle. There are 14 residues in the CDR3. Here the CDR3 DNA reads TGTGCCAGTAGCCGTACAGGGACCAATCAGCCCCAGCATTTT. This encodes CASSRTGTNQPQHF.

This clonotype appeared many times. The CDR3 protein is CASRRTSETQYF. CDR3 DNA sequence: TGTGCCAGCAGGCGGACCTCTGAGACCCAGTACTTC. V is TRBV3-1 and J is TRBJ2-5; no definite D call. The CDR3 is 12 residues long. V shed 6 bases and J shed 5 bases, with 10 bases lying between them. Germline CDR1 is LGHDT and CDR2 is YNNKEL (reference sequence).